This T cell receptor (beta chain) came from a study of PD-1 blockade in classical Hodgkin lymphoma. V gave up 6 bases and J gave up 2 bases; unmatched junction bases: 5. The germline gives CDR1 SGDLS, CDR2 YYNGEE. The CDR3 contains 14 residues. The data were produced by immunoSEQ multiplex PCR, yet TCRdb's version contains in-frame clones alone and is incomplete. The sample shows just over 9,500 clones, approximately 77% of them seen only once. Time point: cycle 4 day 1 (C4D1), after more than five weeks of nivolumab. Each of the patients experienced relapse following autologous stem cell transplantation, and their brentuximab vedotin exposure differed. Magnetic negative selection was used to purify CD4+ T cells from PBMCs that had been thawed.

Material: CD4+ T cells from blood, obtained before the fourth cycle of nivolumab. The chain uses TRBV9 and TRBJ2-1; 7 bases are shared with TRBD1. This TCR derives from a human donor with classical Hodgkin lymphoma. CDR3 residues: CASTEGTAYNEQFF. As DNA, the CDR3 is TGTGCCAGCACCGAGGGGACAGCCTACAATGAGCAGTTCTTC.